The rows below give T cell receptor beta chains drawn from one sample of a study of blood T cell repertoires in COVID-19. Clones were read by immunoSEQ multiplex PCR, and TCRdb kept only the in-frame ones, dropping some. The sample lists some 98,000 clones, approximately 79% occurring once. The sample comprised peripheral blood. These receptors were obtained from a man aged 70 or older with active or convalescent COVID-19. Each CDR3 is given with its conserved first and last residue. Each record gives: V gene, clone size, J gene, CDR3 protein. Rows give clone size only sometimes, using once, few, many, or a class for an expanded clone.

TRBV10-3,few,TRBJ1-5,CAISDRDSNQPQHF
TRBV4-3,once,TRBJ1-3,CASSQELGTQNRAIYF
TRBV6-2/TRBV6-3,NA,TRBJ1-1,CASSYAERRGGAFF
TRBV6-5,NA,TRBJ2-7,CASRSGGAYEQYF
TRBV4-1,NA,TRBJ2-3,CASSQVGQGLTDTQYF
TRBV25-1,NA,TRBJ2-1,CASSEWADLRNEQFF
TRBV19,NA,TRBJ1-2,CASSMKGNYGYTF
TRBV6-6,NA,TRBJ1-3,CASSYVSSGNTIYF
TRBV2,NA,TRBJ2-1,CASRAPIRSGNEQFF
TRBV4-2,NA,TRBJ2-3,CASSLPSGGTITDTQYF
TRBV7-2,NA,TRBJ2-7,CASSSRGGTYEQYF
TRBV7-3,NA,TRBJ2-3,CASSRLGRGGRSTDTQYF
TRBV6-2/TRBV6-3,NA,TRBJ1-5,CASCPTGDMRNQPQHF
TRBV10-1,NA,TRBJ2-7,CASSAGTGNYEQYF
TRBV30,NA,TRBJ1-2,CAWSHAGSGYTF
TRBV7-9,NA,TRBJ1-2,CASSFTGINDYGYTF
TRBV6-5,NA,TRBJ1-1,CASNPNGGWTEAFF
TRBV19,once,TRBJ1-1,CATRTGNTEAFF
TRBV10-3,NA,TRBJ2-7,CAIAGESEQYF
TRBV9,NA,TRBJ2-6,CASSPRGGVGANVLTF
TRBV5-1,NA,TRBJ2-7,CASSLDSGRYYEQYF
TRBV6-5,NA,TRBJ1-2,CASRGVGQGAFGYTF
TRBV11-1,NA,TRBJ2-1,CASSLGHSSYNEQFF
TRBV19,NA,TRBJ2-7,CASSIGWSSEQYF
TRBV7-3,NA,TRBJ2-2,CASSLLGPSNTGELFF
TRBV7-3,NA,TRBJ2-2,CASSLRGGGTSTTGELFF